The entry below describes one TCR beta chain. The V gene's germline CDR1 is SGHRS and CDR2 YFSETQ. V dropped 3 bases and J dropped 5; count of bases not matched to a gene: 11. There are 15 residues in the CDR3. These data belong to a study of shared clonotypes between healthy human individuals. Amplification in unsorted PBMC replicate PCRs started from 250 to 350 ng DNA, which equals tens of thousands of T cell genomes. Unsorted PBMC DNA sequencing spanned ten immunoSEQ deep assay plates. Method: immunoSEQ multiplex PCR; TCRdb's copy keeps in-frame clones and lacks some. The table records nearly 500,000 clones, 76% of them present only once.

The chain couples TRBV5-1 to TRBJ2-7; 7 bases line up with TRBD1. Sequencing was performed on PBMCs. This receptor was taken from a woman aged 35 to 49 in good health. Some clones in this sample may be carry-over from other donors' samples. The CDR3 protein is CASSSRTGQKDEQYF. The CDR3, as DNA: TGCGCCAGCAGCTCGAGGACAGGCCAGAAGGACGAGCAGTACTTC.